The 15 T cell receptor beta chains below all came from one sample that was sequenced in a study of CD8+CD57+ T cells in acquired aplastic anemia. It was genomic DNA that served as the template for profiling TCR beta VDJ and CDR3. TCRdb processed the reads anew with MiXCR; each CDR3 protein has one entry. Of about 98,000 distinct CDR3 sequences listed, around 68% are singletons. In patients chosen for sequencing, flow cytometry had shown CD8+CD57+ cell expansion. Sequences were obtained from sorted CD4+, CD8+, or CD8+CD57+ T cells (not recorded which) from PBMCs. The receptors come from a human donor with aplastic anemia.

The chain recombines TRBV2 with TRBJ2-7; 11 bases are a match to TRBD1. The J segment lost 0 bases and the V segment lost 6 bases, leaving 4 bases of the junction unmatched. The V gene's germline CDR1 is SNHLY and CDR2 FYNNEI. CDR3 length equals 15 residues. CDR3 residues: CASSTGTGGSYEQYF. The CDR3 DNA follows: TGTGCCAGCAGCACAGGGACAGGGGGCTCCTACGAGCAGTACTTC.

This chain joins TRBV10-3 and TRBJ2-7; D possibly corresponds to TRBD1 (6 bases). Germline V gene sequence: CDR1 ENHRY, CDR2 SYGVKD. V was shortened by 3 bases and J by 3 bases, with 6 bases between the two germline ends. The CDR3 runs 12 residues. The CDR3: CAISEGGYEQYF. In nucleotides, the CDR3 is TGTGCCATCAGTGAAGGGGGCTACGAGCAGTACTTC.

The chain recombines TRBV7-6 with TRBJ2-1; possible D gene TRBD1, 6 bases. The CDR3 runs to 13 residues. CDR1 and CDR2 (germline): SGHVS, FNYEAQ. The V end was cut by 3 bases, the J end by 4 bases, with 7 bases between. CDR3: CASSFGQYNEQFF. In DNA form, the CDR3 reads TGTGCCAGCAGCTTTGGACAGTACAATGAGCAGTTCTTC.

The chain combines TRBV20-1 with TRBJ2-5; D call uncertain. The ends were cut back, 4 bases at V and 6 bases at J, with 9 bases in the middle. The CDR3 has 11 residues. Germline V gene data show CDR1 as DFQATT and CDR2 as SNEGSKA (reference sequence). The CDR3 DNA is TGCAGTGCTATAGTTTCACAGACCCAGTACTTC. Protein sequence: CSAIVSQTQYF.

This clonotype came up a few times. The rearrangement links TRBV5-4 to TRBJ2-1, with unresolved D. This CDR3 spans 12 amino acids. Germline values: CDR1 SGHNT, CDR2 YYREEE (reference sequence). Trimming removed 1 base at V and 7 bases at J, with 6 bases between. The CDR3 spells CASSLRANEQFF. In DNA, the CDR3 is TGTGCCAGCAGCTTGCGGGCGAATGAGCAGTTCTTC.

This chain joins TRBV29-1 and TRBJ2-1, with a tentative D call TRBD1 (7 bases). The length of the CDR3 is 14 residues. With 4 bases removed from V and 2 bases from J, the gap between germline ends came to 12 bases. CDR1 is SQVTM and CDR2 is ANQGSEA in the germline V gene. CDR3 region: CSVGQGGTYNEQFF. The DNA for the CDR3 is TGCAGCGTTGGGCAGGGGGGCACCTACAATGAGCAGTTCTTC.

This clonotype was counted between two and nine times. This chain connects TRBV25-1 to TRBJ2-3, with 11 bases matching TRBD2. Trimming at V came to 2 bases and at J to 0 bases, leaving 10 bases not matched to a gene. Germline V gives CDR1 MGHDK, CDR2 SYGVNS. This CDR3 spans 19 amino acids. The CDR3 loop is CASSETGTSGLSSTDTQYF. The CDR3 DNA sequence: TGTGCCAGCAGTGAAACCGGGACTAGCGGACTCTCTAGCACAGATACGCAGTATTTT.

The genes are TRBV9 and TRBJ2-5, with D perhaps TRBD1 (7 bases). The V end was cut by 3 bases, the J end by 7 bases, with 19 bases between. Germline CDR1 SGDLS, CDR2 YYNGEE. The CDR3 is 15 amino acids. The CDR3 DNA reads as TGTGCCAGCAGCGAGGGGGGACAGCACCGGGGGACCCAGTACTTC. It yields the protein CASSEGGQHRGTQYF.

This chain joins TRBV19 and TRBJ1-1; D unclear. Germline lookup yields CDR1 LNHDA and CDR2 SQIVND (reference sequence). V lost 6 bases to trimming and J lost 2 bases, with 10 bases between them. The length of the CDR3 is 13 residues. The CDR3, as DNA: TGTGCCAGTAGACCGGACGGTAACACTGAAGCTTTCTTT. Encoded protein: CASRPDGNTEAFF.

The genes are TRBV6-5 and TRBJ2-7; D not certain. Germline-derived CDR1 and CDR2 are MNHEY and SVGAGI. V was trimmed by 0 bases and J by 3 bases, leaving 9 bases between them. This CDR3 is built from 14 residues. Written as DNA, the CDR3 is TGTGCCAGCAGTTACTCGATGGGAATCTACGAGCAGTACTTC. This encodes CASSYSMGIYEQYF.

This chain joins TRBV20-1 and TRBJ1-6; no definite D call. CDR1 and CDR2 (germline): DFQATT, SNEGSKA (reference sequence). The CDR3 has 12 residues. Trimming pared 0 bases from V and 6 bases from J, leaving 3 bases between. The CDR3 loop is CSAREANSPLHF. The CDR3 DNA follows: TGCAGTGCTAGAGAGGCTAATTCACCCCTCCACTTT.

Only a few counts were recorded for this clonotype. The chain joins TRBV20-1 to TRBJ1-1; maybe TRBD1 (6 bases). The CDR3 sequence is 15 residues long. Germline loops: CDR1 DFQATT, CDR2 SNEGSKA (reference sequence). V dropped 3 bases and J dropped 4 bases, with 18 bases sitting between them. In DNA form, the CDR3 reads TGCAGTGCTAGGACAGGTGATGGGGGAGGCACTGAAGCTTTCTTT. Residues: CSARTGDGGGTEAFF.

V and J are TRBV29-1 and TRBJ1-1; a weak D match, TRBD1 (6 bases). The CDR3 spans 14 residues. Germline V gene data show CDR1 as SQVTM and CDR2 as ANQGSEA. Trimming took 4 bases from V and 6 from J, leaving 18 bases between them. The CDR3 region has the DNA TGCAGCGTTGGGCAGAACTCCAGGGGCGCTGAAGCTTTCTTT. The encoded protein is CSVGQNSRGAEAFF.

The chain combines TRBV20-1 with TRBJ2-7; 15 bases align to TRBD2. TRBJ2-5 explains the end of the DNA better; the J call may be wrong. The germline CDR1 and CDR2 sequences are DFQATT and SNEGSKA (reference sequence). The CDR3 spans 15 residues. The CDR3 nucleotides read TGCAGTGCTCCCGGGACTAGCGGGAGGCAAGAGACCCAGTACTTC. Its protein is CSAPGTSGRQETQYF.

Concerning this clonotype itself: A much larger clone differs by one base, so this may be a read error. The rearrangement uses TRBV6-1 and TRBJ1-4; D remains ambiguous. The V gene lost 1 base and the J gene lost 6 bases, with 12 bases spanning the gap. This CDR3 is built from 15 residues. Germline V gives CDR1 MNHNS, CDR2 SASEGT. CDR3 amino acids: CASSEVWGYDEKLFF. DNA for the CDR3: TGTGCCAGCAGTGAAGTATGGGGATATGATGAAAAACTGTTTTTT.